This T cell receptor (beta chain) was obtained from a study of shared clonotypes between healthy human individuals. This clone was counted once. As yet, its antigen is unknown. Whole-study findings and limits: Naive subsets, compared against memory subsets, generally had larger estimated richness values. Some naive CD4 clonotypes, 4% to 6%, turned up in common across a handful of donors.

An approximately 200 ng quantity of DNA, 30,000 to 35,000 T cell genomes, went into the sorted-subset replicate PCRs. Method: immunoSEQ multiplex PCR; TCRdb's copy keeps in-frame clones and lacks some. The sample carries about 2.4 million clones, about 92% recorded once. Germline CDR1 is KGHSH and CDR2 is LQKENI. With V trimmed by 8 bases and J by 3 bases, 4 bases remained unmatched. This CDR3 is 14 amino acids long. This clonotype was sampled from a man aged 18-30 years in good health. The genes are TRBV18 and TRBJ2-1; 10 bases align to TRBD1. The material sequenced was naive CD4+ T cells sorted from blood. Subset of the sample: CD45RA+ positively selected. CDR3 amino acids: CASGGTGDYNEQFF. The CDR3 nucleotides read TGTGCCAGCGGGGGGACAGGGGACTACAATGAGCAGTTCTTC.